This TCR beta chain was documented in a study of CD8+CD57+ T cells in acquired aplastic anemia. Study in general: The mean DNA yield obtained from sorted CD4+ and CD8+ cells came to around 3 ug.

Genomic DNA acted as the template from which TCR beta VDJ combination and CDR3 sequence profiling were carried out. From the reads, TCRdb called clonotypes with MiXCR, one entry per CDR3 protein. The sample records nearly 60,000 distinct CDR3 sequences, 57% being singletons. An expansion of CD8+CD57+ cells by flow cytometry had been shown in patients chosen for sequencing. Losses at the gene ends were 3 bases for V and 3 bases for J; bases not matched to a gene: 6. The CDR3 is 15 residues long. Per the germline V gene, CDR1 is PRHDT and CDR2 is FYEKMQ (reference sequence). This TCR came from a human donor with aplastic anemia. Material: sorted CD4+, CD8+, or CD8+CD57+ T cells (not recorded which) from PBMCs. The V and J genes are TRBV13 and TRBJ2-3; 7 nucleotides agree with TRBD1. CDR3: CASSLGQGETDTQYF. The CDR3 bases are TGTGCCAGCAGCTTGGGGCAGGGGGAGACAGATACGCAGTATTTT.